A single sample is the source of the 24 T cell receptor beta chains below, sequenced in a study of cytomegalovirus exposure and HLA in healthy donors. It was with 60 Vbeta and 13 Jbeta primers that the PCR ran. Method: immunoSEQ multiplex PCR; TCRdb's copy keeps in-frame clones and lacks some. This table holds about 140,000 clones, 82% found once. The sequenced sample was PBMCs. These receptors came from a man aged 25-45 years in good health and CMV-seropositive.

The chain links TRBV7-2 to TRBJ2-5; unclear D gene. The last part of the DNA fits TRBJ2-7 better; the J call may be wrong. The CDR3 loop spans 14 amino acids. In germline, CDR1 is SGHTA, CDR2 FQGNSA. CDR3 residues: CASSFLGVSYEQYF. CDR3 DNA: TGTGCCAGCAGCTTCCTAGGAGTCTCCTACGAGCAGTACTTC.

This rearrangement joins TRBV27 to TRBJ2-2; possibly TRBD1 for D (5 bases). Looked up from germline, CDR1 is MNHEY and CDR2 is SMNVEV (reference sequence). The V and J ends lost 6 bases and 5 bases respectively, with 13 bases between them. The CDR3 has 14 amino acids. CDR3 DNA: TGTGCCAGCAGGGGGCCCGATTGGACCGGGGAGCTGTTTTTT. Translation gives CASRGPDWTGELFF.

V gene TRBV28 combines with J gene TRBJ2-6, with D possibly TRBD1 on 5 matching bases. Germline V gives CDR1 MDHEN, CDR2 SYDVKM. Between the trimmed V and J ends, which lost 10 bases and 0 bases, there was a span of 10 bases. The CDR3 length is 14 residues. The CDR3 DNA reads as TGTGCCACCGCGGACAACTCTGGGGCCAACGTCCTGACTTTC. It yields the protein CATADNSGANVLTF.

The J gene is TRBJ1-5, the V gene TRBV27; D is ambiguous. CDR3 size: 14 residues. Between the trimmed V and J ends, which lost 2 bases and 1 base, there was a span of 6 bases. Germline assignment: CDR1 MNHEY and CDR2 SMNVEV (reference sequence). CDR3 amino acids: CASSLGQSNQPQHF. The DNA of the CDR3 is TGTGCCAGCAGTTTAGGGCAGAGCAATCAGCCCCAGCATTTT.

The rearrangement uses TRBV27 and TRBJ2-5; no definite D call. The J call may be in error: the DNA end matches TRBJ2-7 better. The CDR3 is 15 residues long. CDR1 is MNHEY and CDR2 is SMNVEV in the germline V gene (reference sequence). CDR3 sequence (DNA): TGTGCCAGCAGTTTAGGCGGTCCACCCACCTACGAGCAGTACTTC. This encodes CASSLGGPPTYEQYF.

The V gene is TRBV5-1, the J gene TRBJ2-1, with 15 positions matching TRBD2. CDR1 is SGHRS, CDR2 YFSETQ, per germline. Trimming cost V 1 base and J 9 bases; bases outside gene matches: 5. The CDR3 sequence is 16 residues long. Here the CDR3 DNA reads TGCGCCAGCAGCTTGTTCCGGACTAGCGGGGGGGGTGAGCAGTTCTTC. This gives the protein CASSLFRTSGGGEQFF.

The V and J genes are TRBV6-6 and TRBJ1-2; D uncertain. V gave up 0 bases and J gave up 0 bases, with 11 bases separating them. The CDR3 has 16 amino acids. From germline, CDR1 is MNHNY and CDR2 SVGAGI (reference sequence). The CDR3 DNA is TGTGCCAGCAGTTACTCGCAAGGAGCAGCTAACTATGGCTACACCTTC. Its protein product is CASSYSQGAANYGYTF.

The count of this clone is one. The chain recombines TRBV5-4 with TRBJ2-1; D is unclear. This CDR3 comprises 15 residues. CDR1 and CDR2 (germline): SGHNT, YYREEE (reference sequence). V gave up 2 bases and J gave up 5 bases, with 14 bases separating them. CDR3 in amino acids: CASSFQFRANNEQFF. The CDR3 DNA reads TGTGCCAGCAGCTTTCAGTTTCGAGCGAACAATGAGCAGTTCTTC. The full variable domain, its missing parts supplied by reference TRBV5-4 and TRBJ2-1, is ETGVTQSPTHLIKTRGQQVTLRCSSQSGHNTVSWYQQALGQGPQFIFQYYREEENGRGNFPPRFSGLQFPNYSSELNVNALELDDSALYLCASSFQFRANNEQFFGPGTRLTVL.

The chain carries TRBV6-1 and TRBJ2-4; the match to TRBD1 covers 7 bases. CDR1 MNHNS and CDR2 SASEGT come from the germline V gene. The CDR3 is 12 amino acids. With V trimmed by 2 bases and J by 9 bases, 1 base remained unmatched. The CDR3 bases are TGTGCCAGCAGTGAATCAGGGGGCATTCAGTACTTC. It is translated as CASSESGGIQYF.

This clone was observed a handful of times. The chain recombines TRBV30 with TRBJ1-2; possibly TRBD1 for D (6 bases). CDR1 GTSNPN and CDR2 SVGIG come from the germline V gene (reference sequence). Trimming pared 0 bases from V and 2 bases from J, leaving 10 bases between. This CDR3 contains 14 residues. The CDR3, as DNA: TGTGCCTGGAGTGTAGGACAGTTAAACTATGGCTACACCTTC. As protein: CAWSVGQLNYGYTF.

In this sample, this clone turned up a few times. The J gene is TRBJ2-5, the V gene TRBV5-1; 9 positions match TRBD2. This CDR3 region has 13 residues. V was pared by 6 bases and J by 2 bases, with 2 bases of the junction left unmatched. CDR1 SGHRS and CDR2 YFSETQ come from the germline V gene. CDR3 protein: CASTAGGQETQYF. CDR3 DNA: TGCGCCAGCACAGCGGGGGGTCAAGAGACCCAGTACTTC.

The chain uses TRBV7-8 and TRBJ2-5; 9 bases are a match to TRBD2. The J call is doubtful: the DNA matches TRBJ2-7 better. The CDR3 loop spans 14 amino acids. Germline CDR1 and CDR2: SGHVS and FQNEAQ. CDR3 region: CASSSNSGGYEQYF. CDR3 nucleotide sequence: TGTGCCAGCAGCTCAAATAGCGGGGGATACGAGCAGTACTTC.

CDR3 in amino acids: CASSLNQGSNEQYF. The CDR3 coding sequence is TGTGCCAGCAGCCTTAATCAGGGCTCGAACGAGCAGTACTTC. This rearrangement joins TRBV7-3 to TRBJ2-7; possibly TRBD1 for D (5 bases). Germline CDR1 reads SGHTA; CDR2 reads FQGTGA. Trimming cost V 5 bases and J 5 bases, with 16 bases left between them. The CDR3 is 14 amino acids.

For the CDR3, the DNA is TGCGCCAGCAGCCAGACCAGGGAAGGGATTTCCTACGAGCAGTACTTC. Translating gives CASSQTREGISYEQYF. The chain is built from TRBV4-1 and TRBJ2-7; D might be TRBD1 (5 bases). V was shortened by 3 bases and J by 1 base, with 16 bases between the two germline ends. The germline V gene encodes CDR1 MGHRA and CDR2 YSYEKL. The CDR3 extends over 16 amino acids.

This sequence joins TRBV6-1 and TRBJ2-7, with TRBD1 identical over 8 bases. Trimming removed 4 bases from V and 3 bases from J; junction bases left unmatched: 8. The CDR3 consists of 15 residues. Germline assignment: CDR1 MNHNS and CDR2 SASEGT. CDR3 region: CASSAPGQEDYEQYF. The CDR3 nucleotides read TGTGCCAGCAGTGCGCCGGGACAGGAGGACTACGAGCAGTACTTC.

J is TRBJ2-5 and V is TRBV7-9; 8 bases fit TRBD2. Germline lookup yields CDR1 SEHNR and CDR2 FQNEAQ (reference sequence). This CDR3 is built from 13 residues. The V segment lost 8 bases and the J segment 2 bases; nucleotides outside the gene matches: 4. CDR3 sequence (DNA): TGTGCCAGCGGTACTAGCGGACAAGAGACCCAGTACTTC. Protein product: CASGTSGQETQYF. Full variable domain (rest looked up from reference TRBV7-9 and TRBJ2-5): DTGVSQNPRHKITKRGQNVTFRCDPISEHNRLYWYRQTLGQGPEFLTYFQNEAQLEKSRLLSDRFSAERPKGSFSTLEIQRTEQGDSAMYLCASGTSGQETQYFGPGTRLLVL.

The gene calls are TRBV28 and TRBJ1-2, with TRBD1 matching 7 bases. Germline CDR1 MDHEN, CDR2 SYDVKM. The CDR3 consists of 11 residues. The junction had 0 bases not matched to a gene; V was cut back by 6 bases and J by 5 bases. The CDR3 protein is CASRGQYGYTF. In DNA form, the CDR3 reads TGTGCCAGCAGGGGACAGTATGGCTACACCTTC.

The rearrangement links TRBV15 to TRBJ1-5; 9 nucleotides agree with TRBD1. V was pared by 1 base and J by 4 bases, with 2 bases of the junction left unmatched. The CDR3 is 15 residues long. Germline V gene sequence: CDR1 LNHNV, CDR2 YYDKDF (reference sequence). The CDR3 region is CATSRVTGGNQPQHF. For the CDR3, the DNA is TGTGCCACCAGCAGAGTGACAGGGGGAAATCAGCCCCAGCATTTT. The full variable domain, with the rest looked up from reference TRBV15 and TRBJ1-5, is DAMVIQNPRYQVTQFGKPVTLSCSQTLNHNVMYWYQQKSSQAPKLLFHYYDKDFNNEADTPDNFQSRRPNTSFCFLDIRSPGLGDTAMYLCATSRVTGGNQPQHFGDGTRLSIL.

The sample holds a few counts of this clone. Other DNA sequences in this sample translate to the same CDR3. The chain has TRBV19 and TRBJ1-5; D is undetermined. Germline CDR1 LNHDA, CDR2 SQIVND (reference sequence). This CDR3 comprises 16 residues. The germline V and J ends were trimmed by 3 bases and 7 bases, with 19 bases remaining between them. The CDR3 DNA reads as TGTGCCAGTAGTATCGTCTCGGAGGGCGAGGCGCAGCCCCAGCATTTT. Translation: CASSIVSEGEAQPQHF.

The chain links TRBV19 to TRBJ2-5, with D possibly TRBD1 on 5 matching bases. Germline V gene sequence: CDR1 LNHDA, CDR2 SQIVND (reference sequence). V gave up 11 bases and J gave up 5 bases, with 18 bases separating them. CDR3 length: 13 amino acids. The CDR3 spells CASGPDSTETQYF. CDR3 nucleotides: TGTGCCTCGGGCCCCGACAGCACGGAGACCCAGTACTTC.

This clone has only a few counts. The CDR3 protein is CASSQASGTGNYEQYF. CDR3 sequence (DNA): TGCGCCAGCAGCCAAGCCTCCGGGACAGGGAACTACGAGCAGTACTTC. V usage is TRBV4-1 and J usage is TRBJ2-7, with 9 bases fitting TRBD1. Trimming took 1 base from V and 3 from J; bases not matched to a gene: 7. The CDR3 is 16 residues long. Germline loops: CDR1 MGHRA, CDR2 YSYEKL.

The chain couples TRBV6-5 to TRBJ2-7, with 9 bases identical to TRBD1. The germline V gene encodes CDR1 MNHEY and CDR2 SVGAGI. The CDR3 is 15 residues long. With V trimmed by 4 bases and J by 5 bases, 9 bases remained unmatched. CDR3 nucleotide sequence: TGTGCCAGCAGTTCACAGGGGGCGTTAGTCCACGAGCAGTACTTC. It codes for CASSSQGALVHEQYF.

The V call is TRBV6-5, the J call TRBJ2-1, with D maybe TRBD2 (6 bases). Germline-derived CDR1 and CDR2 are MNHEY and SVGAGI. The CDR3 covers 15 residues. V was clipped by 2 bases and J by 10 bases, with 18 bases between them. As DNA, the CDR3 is TGTGCCAGCAGTTACGTGGGACTTCGTGAAGGGGAGCAGTTCTTC. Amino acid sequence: CASSYVGLREGEQFF.

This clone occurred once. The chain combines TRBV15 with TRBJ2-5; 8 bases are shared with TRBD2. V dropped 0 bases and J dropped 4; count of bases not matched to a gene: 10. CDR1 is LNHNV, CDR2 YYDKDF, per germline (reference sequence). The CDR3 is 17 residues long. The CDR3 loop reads CATSRDPAAGGSETQYF. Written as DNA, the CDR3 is TGTGCCACCAGCAGAGATCCGGCGGCGGGAGGTTCAGAGACCCAGTACTTC.